This note documents a single TCR beta chain sequence. The target of this receptor is not known. One base away there is no much larger clone; base qualities are not given. Preparation of the library involved the immunoSEQ multiplex PCR assay. TCRdb took over this immuneACCESS table, retaining in-frame rearrangements with V and J assigned. Such tables are incomplete; in checked studies, under half of the missing clones stem from an unresolved V gene, and the remainder is unexplained. Counted in this sample were some 76,000 clones; roughly 86% of them appeared once. The top ten constitute around a fifth of the sample. These data originate in a study of control samples from healthy donors and cancer patients (dated by TCRdb to 2018 to 2021). The clonotype comes from a man aged 55 to 70 with lung cancer. The material sequenced was PBMCs.

The DNA sequence reads TGTGCCAGCAGTTGGGGACTACTAGGGACCCAGTACTTC. The encoded protein is CASSWGLLGTQYF. The sequence is built from TRBV5-6 and TRBJ2-5; 7 bases in the junction line up with TRBD2. Here V drops 5 bases and J drops 7 bases, and the junction holds 8 bases not matched to any gene. The CDR3, from cysteine to phenylalanine, totals 13 residues. The only DNA kept is the CDR3, 39 bases in frame from the first base. Sequences SGHDT (CDR1) and YYEEEE (CDR2) are obtained from the germline V gene.